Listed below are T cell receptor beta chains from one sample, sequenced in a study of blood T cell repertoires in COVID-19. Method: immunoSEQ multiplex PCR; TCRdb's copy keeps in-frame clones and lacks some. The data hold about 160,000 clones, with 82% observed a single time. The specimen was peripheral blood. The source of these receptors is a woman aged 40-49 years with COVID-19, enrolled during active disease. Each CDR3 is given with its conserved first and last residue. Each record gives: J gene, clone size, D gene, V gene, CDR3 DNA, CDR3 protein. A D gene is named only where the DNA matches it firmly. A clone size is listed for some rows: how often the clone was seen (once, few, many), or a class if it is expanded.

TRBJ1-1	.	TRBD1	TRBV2	TGTGCCAGCAGCTCGGGACAGGGTTTTACTGAAGCTTTCTTT	CASSSGQGFTEAFF
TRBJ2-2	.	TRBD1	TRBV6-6	TGTGCCAGTTTGACAGGGATCCTCGGCGGGGAGCTGTTTTTT	CASLTGILGGELFF
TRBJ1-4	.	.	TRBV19	TGTGCCAGTACCAAGGACTTTTTGGATGAAAAACTGTTTTTT	CASTKDFLDEKLFF
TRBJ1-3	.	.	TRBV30	TGTGCCTGGGAGGGGGGGATCTCTGGAAACACCATATATTTT	CAWEGGISGNTIYF
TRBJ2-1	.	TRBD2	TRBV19	TGTGCCAGTCGAGGACTAGCGGGAGGCTCCTACAATGAGCAGTTCTTC	CASRGLAGGSYNEQFF
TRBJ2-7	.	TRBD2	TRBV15	TGTGCCACCAGCTTCGGGACTAGCAACGAGCAGTACTTC	CATSFGTSNEQYF
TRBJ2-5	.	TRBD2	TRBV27	TGTGCCAGCAGTGCCAGCTGGGGGGGGGTATACTTC	CASSASWGGVYF
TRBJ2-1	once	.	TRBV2	TGTGCCAGCACAAAATACTATGAGCAGTTCTTC	CASTKYYEQFF
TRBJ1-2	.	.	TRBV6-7	TGTGCCAGCAGTTTTCTTCCAGCAGGCTATGGCTACACCTTC	CASSFLPAGYGYTF
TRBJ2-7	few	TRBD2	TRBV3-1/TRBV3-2	TGTGCCAGCAGCAGGACTAGCGGGATCTACGAGCAGTACTTC	CASSRTSGIYEQYF
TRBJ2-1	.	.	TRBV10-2	TGCGCCAGCAGAGAAACAGGGTTCAATGAGCAGTTCTTC	CASRETGFNEQFF
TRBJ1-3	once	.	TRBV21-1	TGTGCCAGCAGCCCCAGCGGAAATTGGCGCTTT	CASSPSGNWRF
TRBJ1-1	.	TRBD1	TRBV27	TGTGCCAGCAGTCGGAAGGGGACAGTTCAGGGAGCTTTCTTT	CASSRKGTVQGAFF
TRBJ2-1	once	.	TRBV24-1	TGTGCCACCAGTGATTCCGCGCGGAGAGTTGTCTATGAGCAGTTCTTC	CATSDSARRVVYEQFF
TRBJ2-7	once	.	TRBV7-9	TGTGCCAGCAGCTTAGAACAGGCCACCTACGAGCAGTACTTC	CASSLEQATYEQYF
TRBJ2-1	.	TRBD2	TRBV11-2	TGTGCCAGCAGCTCAAGCGGGGACCTCTACAATGAGCAGTTCTTC	CASSSSGDLYNEQFF
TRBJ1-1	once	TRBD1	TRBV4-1	TGCGCCAGCAGCCATCTCCGGGACAGCACTGAAGCTTTCTTT	CASSHLRDSTEAFF
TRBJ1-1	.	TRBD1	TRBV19	TGTGCCAGTAGTACAGACAGGGGAGGGTTCGGAGCTTTCTTT	CASSTDRGGFGAFF
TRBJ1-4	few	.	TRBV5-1	TGCGCCAGCAGCGGGGGACGGGGGACTAATGAAAAACTGTTTTTT	CASSGGRGTNEKLFF
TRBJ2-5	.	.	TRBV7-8	TGTGCCAGCAGCTTAGAGGGGGGGGGTACCCAAGAGACCCAGTACTTC	CASSLEGGGTQETQYF
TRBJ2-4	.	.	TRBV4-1	TGCGCCAGCAGCCAACTCAGGGGAGACATTCAGTACTTC	CASSQLRGDIQYF
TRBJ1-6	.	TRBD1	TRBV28	TGTGCCAGCAGTTCCCTGGGGACAGGGGGCGCCGGGGGATATTCACCCCTCCACTTT	CASSSLGTGGAGGYSPLHF